This T cell receptor (beta chain) came from a study of CD8 T cells in Susac syndrome. The V gene's germline CDR1 is SEHNR and CDR2 FQNEAQ (reference sequence). This CDR3 comprises 13 residues. With 4 bases removed from V and 11 bases from J, the gap between germline ends came to 12 bases. RNA in amounts of roughly 0.45 to 1 ug was reverse transcribed with random hexamers. Across 54 Vbeta and 13 Jbeta, TCR beta CDR3 was amplified with immunoSEQ multiplex PCR. TCRdb re-called the immunoSEQ multiplex PCR reads through MiXCR, storing one row per CDR3 protein. The sample lists fewer than 90,000 distinct CDR3 sequences; approximately 95% were seen once. Sequencing targeted TCR beta in blood CD8+ and CD4+ T cells.

This chain links TRBV7-9 with TRBJ1-6; D is perhaps TRBD1 (5 bases). The sample comprised CD8+ T cells from PBMCs. The receptor's source is a human donor with Susac syndrome. In DNA form, the CDR3 reads TGTGCCAGCAGCTCGTCAGGGAGAGCACCCCTCCACTTT. Protein product: CASSSSGRAPLHF.